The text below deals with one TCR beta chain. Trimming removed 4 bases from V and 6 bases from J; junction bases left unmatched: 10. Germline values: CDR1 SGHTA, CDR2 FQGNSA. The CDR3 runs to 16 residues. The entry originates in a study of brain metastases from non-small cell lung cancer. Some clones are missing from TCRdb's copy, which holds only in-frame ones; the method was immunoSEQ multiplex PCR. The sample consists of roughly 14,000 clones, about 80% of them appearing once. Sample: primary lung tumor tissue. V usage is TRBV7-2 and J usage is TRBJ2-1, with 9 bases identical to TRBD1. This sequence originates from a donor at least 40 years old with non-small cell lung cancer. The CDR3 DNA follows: TGTGCCAGCAGCTCGGGGGACAGGGCGGGGATCAATGAGCAGTTCTTC. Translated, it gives CASSSGDRAGINEQFF.